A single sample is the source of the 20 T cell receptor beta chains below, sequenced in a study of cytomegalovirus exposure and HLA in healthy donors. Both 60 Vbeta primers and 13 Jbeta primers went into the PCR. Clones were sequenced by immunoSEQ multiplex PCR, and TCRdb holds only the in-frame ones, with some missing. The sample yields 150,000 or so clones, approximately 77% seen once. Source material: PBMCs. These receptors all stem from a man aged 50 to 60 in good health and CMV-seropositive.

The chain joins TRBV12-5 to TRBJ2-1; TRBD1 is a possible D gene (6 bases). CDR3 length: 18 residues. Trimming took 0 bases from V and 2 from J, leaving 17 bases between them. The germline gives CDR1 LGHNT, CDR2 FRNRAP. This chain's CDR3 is CASGLVLTGPVTYNEQFF. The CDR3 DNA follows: TGTGCTAGTGGTTTGGTCTTAACAGGGCCCGTCACCTACAATGAGCAGTTCTTC.

The CDR3 loop is CASSLSRGRIYGYTF. DNA of the CDR3: TGTGCCAGCAGTTTAAGCAGGGGGCGTATCTATGGCTACACCTTC. J is TRBJ1-2 and V is TRBV28; 8 bases map to TRBD1. The CDR3 is 15 amino acids. CDR1 and CDR2 (germline): MDHEN, SYDVKM. Trimming removed 2 bases from V and 4 bases from J; junction bases left unmatched: 6.

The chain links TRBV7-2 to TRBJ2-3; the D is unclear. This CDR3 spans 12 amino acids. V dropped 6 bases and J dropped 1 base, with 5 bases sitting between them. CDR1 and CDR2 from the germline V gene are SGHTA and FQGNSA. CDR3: CASRAGTDTQYF. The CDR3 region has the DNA TGTGCCAGCAGGGCAGGCACAGATACGCAGTATTTT.

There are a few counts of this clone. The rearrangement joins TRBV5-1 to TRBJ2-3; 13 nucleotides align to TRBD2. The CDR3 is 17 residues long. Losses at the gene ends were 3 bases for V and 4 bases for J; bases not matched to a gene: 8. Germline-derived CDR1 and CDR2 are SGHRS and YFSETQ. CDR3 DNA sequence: TGCGCCAGCAGCTCCCGACTAGCGGGGGGTTTAGCAGATACGCAGTATTTT. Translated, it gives CASSSRLAGGLADTQYF.

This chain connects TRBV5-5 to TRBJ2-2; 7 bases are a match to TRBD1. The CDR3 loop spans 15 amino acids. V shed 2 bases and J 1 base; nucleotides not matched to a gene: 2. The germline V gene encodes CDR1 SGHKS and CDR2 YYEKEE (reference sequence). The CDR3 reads CASSFRDRNTGELFF. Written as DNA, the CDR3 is TGTGCCAGCAGCTTCCGGGACAGGAACACCGGGGAGCTGTTTTTT.

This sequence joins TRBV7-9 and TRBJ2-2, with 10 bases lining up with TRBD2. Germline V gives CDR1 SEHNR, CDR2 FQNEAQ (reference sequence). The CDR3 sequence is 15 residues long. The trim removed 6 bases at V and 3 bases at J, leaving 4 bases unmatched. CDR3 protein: CASSRTSGDTGELFF. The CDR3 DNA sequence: TGTGCCAGCAGTAGGACTAGCGGAGACACCGGGGAGCTGTTTTTT. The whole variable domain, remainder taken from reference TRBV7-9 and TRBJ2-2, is DTGVSQNPRHKITKRGQNVTFRCDPISEHNRLYWYRQTLGQGPEFLTYFQNEAQLEKSRLLSDRFSAERPKGSFSTLEIQRTEQGDSAMYLCASSRTSGDTGELFFGEGSRLTVL.

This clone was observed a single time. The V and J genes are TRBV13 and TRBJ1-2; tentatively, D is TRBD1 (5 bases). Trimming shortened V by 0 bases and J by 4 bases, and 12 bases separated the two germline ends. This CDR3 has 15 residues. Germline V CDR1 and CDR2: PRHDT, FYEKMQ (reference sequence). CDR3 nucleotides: TGTGCCAGCAGCTTAGGTCAGGGAATGCTCTATGGCTACACCTTC. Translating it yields CASSLGQGMLYGYTF.

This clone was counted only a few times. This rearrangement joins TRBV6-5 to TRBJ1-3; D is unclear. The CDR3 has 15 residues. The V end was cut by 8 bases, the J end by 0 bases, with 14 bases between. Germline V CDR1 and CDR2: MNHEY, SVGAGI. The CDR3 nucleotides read TGTGCCAGCGGCACGACACCTGGCTCTGGAAACACCATATATTTT. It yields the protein CASGTTPGSGNTIYF.

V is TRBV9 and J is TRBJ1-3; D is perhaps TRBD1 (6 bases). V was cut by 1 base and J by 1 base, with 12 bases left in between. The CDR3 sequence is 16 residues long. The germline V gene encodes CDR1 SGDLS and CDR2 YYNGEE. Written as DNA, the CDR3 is TGTGCCAGCAGCGTATCCCCTACAGGGTCTGGAAACACCATATATTTT. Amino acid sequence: CASSVSPTGSGNTIYF.

The CDR3 nucleotides are TGTGCCAGCGGCACCCTCGGGGTAGAGACCCAGTACTTC. It is translated as CASGTLGVETQYF. This sequence joins TRBV7-2 and TRBJ2-5, with D maybe TRBD2 (5 bases). V was trimmed by 8 bases and J by 4 bases, leaving 14 bases between them. The CDR3 length is 13 residues. CDR1 is SGHTA and CDR2 is FQGNSA in the germline V gene.

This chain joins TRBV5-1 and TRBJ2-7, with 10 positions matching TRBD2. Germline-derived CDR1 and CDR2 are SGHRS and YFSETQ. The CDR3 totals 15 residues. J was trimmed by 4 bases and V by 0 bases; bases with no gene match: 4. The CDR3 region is CASSLASGGAYEQYF. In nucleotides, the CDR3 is TGCGCCAGCAGCTTGGCTAGCGGGGGCGCGTACGAGCAGTACTTC.

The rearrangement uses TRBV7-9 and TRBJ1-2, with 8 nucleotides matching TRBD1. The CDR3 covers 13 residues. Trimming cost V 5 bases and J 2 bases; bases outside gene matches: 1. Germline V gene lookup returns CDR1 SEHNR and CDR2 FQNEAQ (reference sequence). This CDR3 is CASSRDRNYGYTF. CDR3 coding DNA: TGTGCCAGCAGCCGGGACAGGAACTATGGCTACACCTTC.

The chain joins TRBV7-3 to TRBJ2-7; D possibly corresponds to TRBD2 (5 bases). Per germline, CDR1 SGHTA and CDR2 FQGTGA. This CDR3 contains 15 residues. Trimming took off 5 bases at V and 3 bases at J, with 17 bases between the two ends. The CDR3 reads CASSQDGGVLYEQYF. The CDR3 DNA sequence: TGTGCCAGCAGCCAGGATGGAGGAGTCCTCTACGAGCAGTACTTC.

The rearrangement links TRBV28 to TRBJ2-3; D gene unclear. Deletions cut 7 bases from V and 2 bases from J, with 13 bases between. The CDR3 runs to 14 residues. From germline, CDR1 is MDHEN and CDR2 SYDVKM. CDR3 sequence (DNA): TGTGCCAGCAATGGCATACAGTCCACAGATACGCAGTATTTT. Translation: CASNGIQSTDTQYF.

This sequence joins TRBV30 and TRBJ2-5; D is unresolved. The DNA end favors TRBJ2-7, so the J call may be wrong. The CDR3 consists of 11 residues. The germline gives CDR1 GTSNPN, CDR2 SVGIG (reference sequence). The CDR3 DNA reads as TGTGCCTGGAGTGTTTACTACGAGCAGTACTTC. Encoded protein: CAWSVYYEQYF.

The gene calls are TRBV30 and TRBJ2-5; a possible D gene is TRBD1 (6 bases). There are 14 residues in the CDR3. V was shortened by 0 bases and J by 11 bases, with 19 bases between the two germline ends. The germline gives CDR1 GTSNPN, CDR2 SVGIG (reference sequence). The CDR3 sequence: CAWSVEGGVRGQYF. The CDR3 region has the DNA TGTGCCTGGAGTGTAGAAGGTGGCGTAAGGGGGCAGTACTTC.

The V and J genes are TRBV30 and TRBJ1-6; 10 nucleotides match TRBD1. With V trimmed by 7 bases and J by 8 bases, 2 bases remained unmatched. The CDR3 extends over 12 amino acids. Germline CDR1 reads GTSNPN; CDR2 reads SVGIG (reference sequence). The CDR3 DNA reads TGTGCCTTGGACAGGGGGGATTCACCCCTCCACTTT. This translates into CALDRGDSPLHF.

The CDR3, as DNA: TGTGCCAGCAGCTTACTGGGGGCTAATTCACCCCTCCACTTT. Its translation is CASSLLGANSPLHF. V gene TRBV13 combines with J gene TRBJ1-6; D may be TRBD1 (6 bases). The V gene lost 2 bases and the J gene lost 6 bases, with 8 bases spanning the gap. The germline V gene has CDR1 PRHDT and CDR2 FYEKMQ (reference sequence). CDR3 length: 14 residues.

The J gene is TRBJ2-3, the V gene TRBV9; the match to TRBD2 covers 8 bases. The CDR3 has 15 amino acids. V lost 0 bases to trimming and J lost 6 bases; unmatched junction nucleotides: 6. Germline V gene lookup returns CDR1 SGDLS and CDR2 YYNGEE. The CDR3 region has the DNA TGTGCCAGCAGCGTAGGCGGGGGGCCGTGGGATACGCAGTATTTT. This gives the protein CASSVGGGPWDTQYF.

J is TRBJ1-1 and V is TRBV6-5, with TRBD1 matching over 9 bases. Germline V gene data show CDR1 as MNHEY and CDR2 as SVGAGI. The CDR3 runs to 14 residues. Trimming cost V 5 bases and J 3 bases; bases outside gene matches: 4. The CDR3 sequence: CASSQDRGDTEAFF. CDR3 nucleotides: TGTGCCAGCAGTCAAGACAGGGGGGACACTGAAGCTTTCTTT.